Listed here are 9 T cell receptor beta chains from one sample, sequenced in a study of immune heterogeneity within non-small cell lung tumors. TCR beta CDR3 amplification used multiplex PCR with 32 V and 13 J primers. TCRdb re-called the multiplex PCR reads through MiXCR, storing one row per CDR3 protein. The top ten hold about 3.8% of the sample, which has approximately 19,000 distinct CDR3 sequences, 28% seen once. The starting template was genomic DNA from bulk tumor, around 620 ng per sample. Multiple biopsies spaced far apart were taken from each primary tumor during surgery. Samples came from untreated patients having curative surgery for newly diagnosed non-small cell lung cancer. The sample taken for sequencing was lung tumor tissue. These receptor sequences come from a man between 35 and 55 years old with non-small cell lung cancer.

The CDR3 is CASSLIISGNTDTQYF. The CDR3 bases are TGTGCCAGCAGCTTAATTATTAGCGGTAACACAGATACGCAGTATTTT. J is TRBJ2-3 and V is TRBV11-3; perhaps TRBD2 as D (6 bases). This CDR3 comprises 16 residues. Per the germline V gene, CDR1 is SGHNT and CDR2 is YENEEA. Trimming took 2 bases from V and 2 from J, leaving 14 bases between them.

The J gene is TRBJ2-3, the V gene TRBV6-2 or TRBV6-3, with D perhaps matching TRBD1 (5 bases). The CDR3 has 13 residues. Trimming removed 4 bases at V and 2 bases at J, with 7 bases between. CDR1 is MNHEY, CDR2 SVGEGT, per germline. The CDR3 nucleotides are TGTGCCAGCAGTTGGACAAACACAGATACGCAGTATTTT. It encodes CASSWTNTDTQYF.

This clonotype was observed a few times. The chain uses TRBV20-1 and TRBJ2-3; 11 bases agree with TRBD2. The CDR3 is 16 amino acids. Per the germline V gene, CDR1 is DFQATT and CDR2 is SNEGSKA (reference sequence). Trimming removed 4 bases from V and 2 bases from J; junction bases left unmatched: 8. CDR3 DNA: TGCAGTGCTAAGGGGACTAGCGGAGAGTCCACAGATACGCAGTATTTT. Translating gives CSAKGTSGESTDTQYF.

This clonotype was detected ten times or more. The chain recombines TRBV4-2 with TRBJ2-1; D is unresolved. CDR3 length: 13 residues. The germline CDR1 and CDR2 sequences are LGHNA and YNFKEQ. V shed 8 bases and J shed 9 bases, with 17 bases lying between them. The CDR3 region has the DNA TGTGCCAGCGCAAATCCCGACTTTGCTGAGCAGTTCTTC. It encodes CASANPDFAEQFF.

This clonotype was counted at least ten times. The chain links TRBV6-4 to TRBJ1-2, with 8 bases lining up with TRBD1. This CDR3 spans 14 amino acids. The germline V gene encodes CDR1 MRHNA and CDR2 SNTAGT. J was trimmed by 4 bases and V by 2 bases; bases with no gene match: 3. CDR3 in amino acids: CASSDGQGGYGYTF. The CDR3 DNA sequence: TGTGCCAGCAGTGACGGACAGGGTGGCTATGGCTACACCTTC.

This chain links TRBV9 with TRBJ2-7; possibly TRBD2 for D (6 bases). Between the trimmed V and J ends, which lost 7 bases and 7 bases, there was a span of 18 bases. The CDR3 consists of 13 residues. Germline CDR1 and CDR2: SGDLS and YYNGEE. This chain's CDR3 is CASSGGAESEQYF. In DNA form, the CDR3 reads TGTGCCAGCTCCGGGGGAGCTGAGAGTGAGCAGTACTTC.

The chain uses TRBV11-3 and TRBJ2-7; 9 bases line up with TRBD1. V was pared by 5 bases and J by 2 bases, with 4 bases of the junction left unmatched. The V gene's germline CDR1 is SGHNT and CDR2 YENEEA. The CDR3 totals 14 residues. The CDR3 loop reads CASSRQGVTYEQYF. Written as DNA, the CDR3 is TGTGCCAGCAGCAGACAGGGGGTCACCTACGAGCAGTACTTC.

Many counts were recorded for this clonotype. This sequence joins TRBV11-3 and TRBJ2-7; D possibly corresponds to TRBD1 (7 bases). Trimming removed 5 bases at V and 7 bases at J, with 15 bases between. Germline loops: CDR1 SGHNT, CDR2 YENEEA. The CDR3 consists of 13 residues. This CDR3 is CASSLDRAGEQYF. The CDR3 DNA sequence: TGTGCCAGCAGCCTCGACAGGGCGGGAGAGCAGTACTTC.

Points on this clonotype: The junction differs from germline at one of its ends, possibly a read error. This chain joins TRBV7-2 and TRBJ1-1, with TRBD1 as a possible D gene (6 bases). CDR1 SGHTA and CDR2 FQGNSA come from the germline V gene. The CDR3 has 15 amino acids. CDR3 sequence: CASSLDWGQNTESFF. CDR3 in DNA: TGTGCCAGCAGCTTAGATTGGGGGCAGAACACTGAATCTTTCTTT.